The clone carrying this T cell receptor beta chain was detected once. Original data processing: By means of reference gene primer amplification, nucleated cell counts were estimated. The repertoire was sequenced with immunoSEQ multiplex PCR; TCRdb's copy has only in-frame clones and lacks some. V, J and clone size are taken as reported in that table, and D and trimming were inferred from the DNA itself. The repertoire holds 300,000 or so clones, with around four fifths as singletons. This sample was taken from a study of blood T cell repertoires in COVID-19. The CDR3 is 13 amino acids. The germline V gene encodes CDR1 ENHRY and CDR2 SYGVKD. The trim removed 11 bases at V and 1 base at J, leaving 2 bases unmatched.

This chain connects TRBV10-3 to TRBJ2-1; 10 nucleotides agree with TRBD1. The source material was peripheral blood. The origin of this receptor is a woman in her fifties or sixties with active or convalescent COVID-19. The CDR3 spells CAAGQGSYNEQFF. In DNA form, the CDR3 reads TGTGCCGCGGGACAGGGGTCCTACAATGAGCAGTTCTTC.